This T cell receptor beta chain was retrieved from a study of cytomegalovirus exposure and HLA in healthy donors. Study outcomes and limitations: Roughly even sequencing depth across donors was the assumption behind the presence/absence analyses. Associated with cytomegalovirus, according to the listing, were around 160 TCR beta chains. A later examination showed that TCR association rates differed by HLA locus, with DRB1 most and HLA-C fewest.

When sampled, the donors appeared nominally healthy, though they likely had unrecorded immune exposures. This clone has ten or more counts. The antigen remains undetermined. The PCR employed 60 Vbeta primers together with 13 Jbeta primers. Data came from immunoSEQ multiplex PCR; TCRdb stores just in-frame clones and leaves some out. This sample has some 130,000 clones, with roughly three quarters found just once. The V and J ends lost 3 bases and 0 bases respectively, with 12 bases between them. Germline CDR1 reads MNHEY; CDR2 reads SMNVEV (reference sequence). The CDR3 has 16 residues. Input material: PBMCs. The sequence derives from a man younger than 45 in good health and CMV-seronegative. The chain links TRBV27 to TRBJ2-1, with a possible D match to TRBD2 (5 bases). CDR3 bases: TGTGCCAGCAGTTTTGTGGGTGGAGGCTCCTACAATGAGCAGTTCTTC. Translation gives CASSFVGGGSYNEQFF.